Here is one T cell receptor beta chain with its context. Its antigen is unknown. Sequencing used immunoSEQ multiplex PCR; TCRdb keeps in-frame clones, though not all of them. The sample holds approximately 170,000 clones, 91% seen once. Germline V gives CDR1 LNHDA, CDR2 SQIVND (reference sequence). The CDR3 covers 13 residues. Trimming took 5 bases from V and 6 from J, leaving 11 bases between them. The sample belongs to a study of cytomegalovirus exposure and HLA in healthy donors. The validation cohort, a group of under 150 subjects, included the donors and was separate from the approximately 670-subject first cohort. General observations from the study: As confirmed in vitro, a few CMV-associated chains were specific for CMV antigens. There were 164 TCR beta chains listed as cytomegalovirus-associated. Rare sequences made up most TCRs, while some public TCRs were found in many donors.

The sequence was obtained from a woman aged 18 to 35 in good health and CMV-seropositive. V usage is TRBV19 and J usage is TRBJ2-1; D is possibly TRBD2 (5 bases). Sequenced material: PBMCs. In DNA, the CDR3 is TGTGCCAGTAGTCTTCTAGAGGGCAATGAGCAGTTCTTC. Its protein product is CASSLLEGNEQFF.